The 32 T cell receptor beta chains below come from one sample, sequenced in a study of CD8 T cells in ankylosing spondylitis. TCRdb fed the 5' RACE reads into MiXCR, producing one record per CDR3 protein. The sample includes fewer than 250,000 distinct CDR3 sequences, 20% to 30% seen only once; the top ten take 5% to 8%. Sequencing used blood, either unsorted or a sorted T cell fraction (not recorded which). Source of these receptors: a male donor with ankylosing spondylitis or in good health (not recorded which).

This clonotype was observed a few times. The chain is built from TRBV29-1 and TRBJ2-5, with a weak D call TRBD1 (6 bases). V lost 5 bases to trimming and J lost 2 bases, with 12 bases between them. This CDR3 is 13 amino acids long. CDR1 is SQVTM and CDR2 is ANQGSEA in the germline V gene. The chain's CDR3 is CSVRDTLQETQYF. The CDR3, as DNA: TGCAGCGTTCGGGACACCCTACAAGAGACCCAGTACTTC.

This clonotype was recorded only once. A clone one base away is much larger, so this may be a read error. The rearrangement joins TRBV7-2 to TRBJ2-7; 13 nucleotides align to TRBD2. CDR1 and CDR2 (germline): SGHTA, FQGNSA. The CDR3 is 16 residues long. The CDR3: CSSSLSPGTSGNEQYF. The CDR3 DNA reads as TGTTCCAGCAGCTTATCTCCCGGGACTAGCGGGAACGAGCAGTACTTC.

This chain uses TRBV20-1 with TRBJ2-1; possibly TRBD2 for D (7 bases). The CDR3 totals 15 residues. Germline V gene sequence: CDR1 DFQATT, CDR2 SNEGSKA (reference sequence). V shed 3 bases and J shed 7 bases, with 19 bases lying between them. This chain's CDR3 is CSASGGPGSLNEQFF. The CDR3 region has the DNA TGCAGTGCTAGCGGGGGGCCTGGTAGTCTTAATGAGCAGTTCTTC.

Comments on this clonotype: A much larger clone sits a single nucleotide away, making a read error possible. The genes are TRBV4-1 and TRBJ2-2, with a tentative D call TRBD1 (5 bases). Germline loops: CDR1 MGHRA, CDR2 YSYEKL. CDR3 size: 16 residues. With 2 bases removed from V and 5 bases from J, the gap between germline ends came to 15 bases. CDR3 nucleotides: TGCGCCAGCAGCCAATCTCGGACAAGGGGAACCGGGGAGCTGTTTTTT. Its translation is CASSQSRTRGTGELFF.

This clonotype was detected a few times. The chain is built from TRBV12-3 or TRBV12-4 and TRBJ2-7; the D call may be TRBD1 or TRBD2 (5 bases each). Trimming took 9 bases from V and 0 from J, leaving 15 bases between them. This CDR3 is built from 14 residues. In nucleotides, the CDR3 is TGTGCCAGTGCTGGGGGTGGGAGCTCCTACGAGCAGTACTTC. The encoded protein is CASAGGGSSYEQYF.

The genes are TRBV7-2 and TRBJ2-1; tentative D call: TRBD1 (6 bases). The V and J ends lost 3 bases and 1 base respectively, with 10 bases between them. This CDR3 spans 15 amino acids. Germline V gene lookup returns CDR1 SGHTA and CDR2 FQGNSA. In DNA, the CDR3 is TGTGCCAGCAGCTTTAGACAGGTTTCCTACAATGAGCAGTTCTTC. Residues: CASSFRQVSYNEQFF.

This clonotype came up many times. The V call is TRBV18, the J call TRBJ2-2; TRBD2 aligns across 8 bases. The V segment lost 3 bases and the J segment 1 base; nucleotides outside the gene matches: 7. The length of the CDR3 is 17 residues. CDR1 KGHSH and CDR2 LQKENI come from the germline V gene. The CDR3 loop is CASSPPTSAGNTGELFF. The DNA for the CDR3 is TGTGCCAGCTCACCCCCGACTAGCGCGGGGAACACCGGGGAGCTGTTTTTT.

This clonotype has ten or more counts. V is TRBV5-1 and J is TRBJ2-7, with D perhaps TRBD1 (5 bases). V was trimmed by 3 bases and J by 3 bases, leaving 19 bases between them. Looked up from germline, CDR1 is SGHRS and CDR2 is YFSETQ. The length of the CDR3 is 16 residues. The CDR3 region is CASSWLAGQGLYEQYF. For the CDR3, the DNA is TGCGCCAGCAGCTGGCTCGCCGGACAAGGGCTCTACGAGCAGTACTTC.

This clonotype was seen at least ten times. This chain links TRBV4-3 with TRBJ1-1, with D hard to call. From germline, CDR1 is LGHNA and CDR2 YSLEER. The CDR3 runs 16 residues. The germline V and J ends were trimmed by 1 base and 0 bases, with 12 bases remaining between them. The CDR3 spells CASSQGSSAVNTEAFF. CDR3 bases: TGCGCCAGCAGCCAAGGTTCGTCGGCTGTGAACACTGAAGCTTTCTTT.

J is TRBJ2-1 and V is TRBV20-1, with 9 bases identical to TRBD2. The CDR3 totals 15 residues. CDR1 and CDR2 from the germline V gene are DFQATT and SNEGSKA (reference sequence). Trimming removed 1 base from V and 7 bases from J; junction bases left unmatched: 8. The CDR3 region has the DNA TGCAGTGCTAGAGTAGCGGGAGAAGGGGGTAATGAGCAGTTCTTC. The encoded protein is CSARVAGEGGNEQFF.

This chain links TRBV20-1 with TRBJ1-2, with D uncertain. With 3 bases removed from V and 4 bases from J, the gap between germline ends came to 12 bases. The CDR3 has 13 residues. Germline CDR1 DFQATT, CDR2 SNEGSKA (reference sequence). The CDR3 loop reads CSASDGRTYGYTF. CDR3 in DNA: TGCAGTGCTAGTGACGGACGGACCTATGGCTACACCTTC.

Ten or more counts support this clonotype. V and J are TRBV28 and TRBJ2-1; 13 bases fit TRBD2. The germline gives CDR1 MDHEN, CDR2 SYDVKM. CDR3 size: 18 residues. The trim removed 9 bases at V and 2 bases at J, leaving 13 bases unmatched. CDR3 sequence: CASRYGLAGEGPYNEQFF. For the CDR3, the DNA is TGTGCCAGTAGATATGGACTAGCGGGAGAGGGGCCCTACAATGAGCAGTTCTTC.

This clonotype was found many times. The rearrangement uses TRBV20-1 and TRBJ2-1; D possibly uses TRBD1 or TRBD2 (5 bases each). Per the germline V gene, CDR1 is DFQATT and CDR2 is SNEGSKA (reference sequence). Trimming took off 5 bases at V and 2 bases at J, with 13 bases between the two ends. This CDR3 spans 14 amino acids. This CDR3 reads CSAGMGPPYNEQFF. The DNA of the CDR3 is TGCAGTGCTGGAATGGGACCCCCCTACAATGAGCAGTTCTTC.

The rearrangement uses TRBV9 and TRBJ2-1, with D hard to call. Per germline, CDR1 SGDLS and CDR2 YYNGEE. The CDR3 length is 16 residues. Deletions cut 0 bases from V and 8 bases from J, with 18 bases between. CDR3 bases: TGTGCCAGCAGCGTAGGTTCCGGGTACGTGTGGGATGAGCAGTTCTTC. This gives the protein CASSVGSGYVWDEQFF.

The chain is built from TRBV5-1 and TRBJ2-3; TRBD2 might be the D (6 bases). The CDR3 contains 15 residues. Between the trimmed V and J ends, which lost 4 bases and 5 bases, there was a span of 17 bases. CDR1 and CDR2 from the germline V gene are SGHRS and YFSETQ. The DNA of the CDR3 is TGCGCCAGCAGCCGGGGGACGGACGTTCTAGATACGCAGTATTTT. Its translation: CASSRGTDVLDTQYF.

In its sample, this clonotype was seen many times. The CDR3 DNA follows: TGTGCCAGCAGCCAAGGGTCAAGACCTCCTAGGGTCTACGAGCAGTACTTC. Residues: CASSQGSRPPRVYEQYF. The V call is TRBV14, the J call TRBJ2-7; the D is unclear. Germline values: CDR1 SGHDN, CDR2 FVKESK. This CDR3 is 17 amino acids long. V lost 1 base to trimming and J lost 3 bases, with 19 bases between them. Full variable domain (rest looked up from reference TRBV14 and TRBJ2-7): EAGVTQFPSHSVIEKGQTVTLRCDPISGHDNLYWYRRVMGKEIKFLLHFVKESKQDESGMPNNRFLAERTGGTYSTLKVQPAELEDSGVYFCASSQGSRPPRVYEQYFGPGTRLTVT.

The J gene is TRBJ2-7, the V gene TRBV20-1; TRBD1 is a possible D gene (6 bases). Germline V gives CDR1 DFQATT, CDR2 SNEGSKA (reference sequence). V lost 5 bases and J lost 2, with 16 bases in between. The CDR3 has 14 residues. CDR3 loop: CSAATPTGTYEQYF. The CDR3 coding sequence is TGCAGTGCTGCTACCCCGACAGGCACCTACGAGCAGTACTTC.

This clonotype was observed at least ten times. The chain is built from TRBV29-1 and TRBJ2-3; 11 nucleotides line up with TRBD2. Trimming at V came to 7 bases and at J to 0 bases, leaving 6 bases not matched to a gene. CDR3 length equals 15 residues. Germline CDR1 SQVTM, CDR2 ANQGSEA. Written as DNA, the CDR3 is TGCAGCGATAGGACTAGCGGGTTTAGCACAGATACGCAGTATTTT. Protein product: CSDRTSGFSTDTQYF.

This clonotype was detected only once. The rearrangement links TRBV7-9 to TRBJ2-1; D not resolved. Germline V gives CDR1 SEHNR, CDR2 FQNEAQ (reference sequence). This CDR3 has 15 residues. V dropped 0 bases and J dropped 6 bases, with 12 bases sitting between them. In DNA form, the CDR3 reads TGTGCCAGCAGCTTAGCGGGAAACCCCTCCAATGAGCAGTTCTTC. It is translated as CASSLAGNPSNEQFF.

This sequence joins TRBV4-3 and TRBJ2-7; 11 positions agree with TRBD2. This CDR3 region has 15 residues. J was trimmed by 7 bases and V by 1 base; bases with no gene match: 6. CDR1 LGHNA and CDR2 YSLEER come from the germline V gene. In nucleotides, the CDR3 is TGCGCCAGCAGCCAAGTAGCGGGAGGGGTACGTGAGCAGTACTTC. Translating it yields CASSQVAGGVREQYF.

This clonotype was picked up a small number of times. The gene calls are TRBV15 and TRBJ2-5; 8 positions match TRBD2. The germline CDR1 and CDR2 sequences are LNHNV and YYDKDF (reference sequence). The CDR3 covers 17 residues. V lost 0 bases to trimming and J lost 0 bases; unmatched junction nucleotides: 6. The CDR3 is CATSRDLPSGHQETQYF. CDR3 DNA sequence: TGTGCCACCAGCAGAGATCTCCCTAGCGGGCACCAAGAGACCCAGTACTTC.

There are a few counts of this clonotype. The CDR3 sequence: CASNQLAGNEQFF. The CDR3 DNA sequence: TGTGCCAGCAACCAACTAGCGGGCAATGAGCAGTTCTTC. V usage is TRBV12-3 or TRBV12-4 and J usage is TRBJ2-1, with 9 bases aligning to TRBD2. The J segment lost 6 bases and the V segment lost 7 bases, leaving 4 bases of the junction unmatched. The CDR3 loop spans 13 amino acids.

In nucleotides, the CDR3 is TGCAGTGCTCCCGTCAGGGTAGGTGAGCAGTACTTC. It codes for CSAPVRVGEQYF. The chain combines TRBV20-1 with TRBJ2-7, with D perhaps TRBD1 (5 bases). The CDR3 sequence is 12 residues long. V was clipped by 5 bases and J by 7 bases, with 15 bases between them. CDR1 and CDR2 from the germline V gene are DFQATT and SNEGSKA (reference sequence).

V is TRBV5-1 and J is TRBJ1-3, with D perhaps TRBD1 (6 bases). Looked up from germline, CDR1 is SGHRS and CDR2 is YFSETQ. The CDR3 length is 17 residues. V was clipped by 1 base and J by 0 bases, with 14 bases between them. The CDR3 here is CASSLPLQGNSGNTIYF. The CDR3 DNA reads as TGCGCCAGCAGCTTGCCCCTACAGGGAAACTCTGGAAACACCATATATTTT.

In this sample, this clonotype turned up a few times. The chain carries TRBV5-1 and TRBJ2-1; tentative D call: TRBD2 (6 bases). The CDR3 has 15 amino acids. The germline gives CDR1 SGHRS, CDR2 YFSETQ. The V gene lost 0 bases and the J gene lost 6 bases, with 13 bases spanning the gap. The CDR3 sequence is CASSLDGGVVNEQFF. The CDR3 DNA reads as TGCGCCAGCAGCTTGGACGGGGGTGTGGTCAATGAGCAGTTCTTC.

This clonotype was seen repeatedly, ten times or more. V and J are TRBV20-1 and TRBJ2-1; the D call may be TRBD1 or TRBD2 (5 bases each). From germline, CDR1 is DFQATT and CDR2 SNEGSKA (reference sequence). Trimming stripped 1 base from V and 2 bases from J, with 15 bases between. The CDR3 spans 16 residues. DNA of the CDR3: TGCAGTGCTAGAGCCACAGGCGGGTGGACCTACAATGAGCAGTTCTTC. Its protein is CSARATGGWTYNEQFF.

This sequence joins TRBV28 and TRBJ2-7, with TRBD1 matching over 8 bases. The CDR3 totals 13 residues. CDR1 and CDR2 from the germline V gene are MDHEN and SYDVKM. J lost 1 base, V lost 6 bases, and 2 bases had no gene match. The CDR3, as DNA: TGTGCCAGCAGGGGACAGGCGTCCTACGAGCAGTACTTC. Its translation is CASRGQASYEQYF.

This sequence joins TRBV12-3 or TRBV12-4 and TRBJ2-7; D possibly uses TRBD1 or TRBD2 (7 bases each). The CDR3 sequence is 13 residues long. The V gene lost 6 bases and the J gene lost 6 bases, with 15 bases spanning the gap. Here the CDR3 DNA reads TGTGCCAGCAGGTCGGGCAGGGGGGGCGAGCAGTACTTC. This translates into CASRSGRGGEQYF.

This clonotype was seen more than once but under ten times. The rearrangement links TRBV3-1 to TRBJ1-1; D is uncertain. CDR1 is LGHDT, CDR2 YNNKEL, per germline (reference sequence). The CDR3 has 13 residues. V was pared by 0 bases and J by 3 bases, with 5 bases between. In nucleotides, the CDR3 is TGTGCCAGCAGCCAAGATAAGTACACTGAAGCTTTCTTT. It is translated as CASSQDKYTEAFF.

This clonotype was recorded many times. The gene calls are TRBV21-1 and TRBJ1-2; TRBD1 is the table's D call and was not checked against the DNA. TRBV21-1 is a pseudogene locus. The CDR3 is 14 amino acids. The CDR3 spells CASSTGQTNYGYTF. The CDR3 region has the DNA TGTGCCAGCAGCACTGGACAGACTAACTATGGCTACACCTTC.

Concerning this clonotype itself: With a much larger clone just one base away, this may be a read error. The chain joins TRBV20-1 to TRBJ2-1; D remains unclear. This CDR3 comprises 14 residues. Germline V lookup: CDR1 DFQATT, CDR2 SNEGSKA (reference sequence). CDR3 in DNA: TGCAGTGCTGTCAGCGCCCTCGGCTCCAATGACCAGTTCTTC. Protein product: CSAVSALGSNDQFF.

This clonotype was counted between two and nine times. V usage is TRBV10-3 and J usage is TRBJ1-2, with D possibly TRBD1 on 5 matching bases. V was trimmed by 0 bases and J by 6 bases, leaving 8 bases between them. The CDR3 has 13 residues. Per the germline V gene, CDR1 is ENHRY and CDR2 is SYGVKD. The CDR3 DNA is TGTGCCATCAGTGAGTCGGGGGAGGATGGCTACACCTTC. Its protein is CAISESGEDGYTF.